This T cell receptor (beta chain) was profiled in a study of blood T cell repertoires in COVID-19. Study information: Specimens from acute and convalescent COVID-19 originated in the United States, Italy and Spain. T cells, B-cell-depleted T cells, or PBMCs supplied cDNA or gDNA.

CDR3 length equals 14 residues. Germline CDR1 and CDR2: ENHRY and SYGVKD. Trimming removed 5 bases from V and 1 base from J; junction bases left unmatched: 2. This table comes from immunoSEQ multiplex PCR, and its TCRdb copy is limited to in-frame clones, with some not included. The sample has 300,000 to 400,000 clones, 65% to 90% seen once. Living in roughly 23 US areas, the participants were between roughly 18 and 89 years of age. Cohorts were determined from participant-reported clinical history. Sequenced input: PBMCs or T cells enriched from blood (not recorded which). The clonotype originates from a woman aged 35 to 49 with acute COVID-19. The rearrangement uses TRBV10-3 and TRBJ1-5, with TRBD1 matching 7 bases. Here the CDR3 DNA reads TGTGCCATCAGTTGGGACAGCAGCAATCAGCCCCAGCATTTT. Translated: CAISWDSSNQPQHF.